One and the same sample provided the 9 T cell receptor beta chains below, sequenced in a study of cytomegalovirus exposure and HLA in healthy donors. PCR primers comprised 60 Vbeta and 13 Jbeta primers. Sequencing was performed with immunoSEQ multiplex PCR; in TCRdb, only in-frame clones are kept and a portion is missing. Here the sample spans roughly 80,000 clones, around 76% being singletons. Specimen: PBMCs. Every receptor here comes from a woman aged 45 to 65 in good health and CMV-seropositive.

The rearrangement joins TRBV28 to TRBJ2-1; D gene uncertain. The V end lost 5 bases, the J end lost 2 bases, and 4 bases lay between the germline ends. CDR1 and CDR2 (germline): MDHEN, SYDVKM. The CDR3 sequence is 12 residues long. This chain's CDR3 is CASSPTYNEQFF. The CDR3 bases are TGTGCCAGCAGTCCCACCTACAATGAGCAGTTCTTC.

The gene calls are TRBV11-2 and TRBJ1-1; TRBD1 agrees at 7 bases. Germline CDR1 reads SGHAT; CDR2 reads FQNNGV. Trimming removed 5 bases from V and 3 bases from J; junction bases left unmatched: 6. The CDR3 is 14 residues long. The CDR3 nucleotides are TGTGCCAGCAGCCTGGGGGACAGCGACACTGAAGCTTTCTTT. This translates into CASSLGDSDTEAFF.

The gene calls are TRBV10-1 and TRBJ2-1; D perhaps matches TRBD2 (6 bases). The CDR3 extends over 16 amino acids. Looked up from germline, CDR1 is WNHNN and CDR2 is SYGVQD (reference sequence). Trimming stripped 3 bases from V and 5 bases from J, with 17 bases between. Here the CDR3 reads CASSEGPRGGNNEQFF. The DNA for the CDR3 is TGCGCCAGCAGTGAAGGGCCCCGGGGAGGTAACAATGAGCAGTTCTTC.

The chain has TRBV30 and TRBJ1-4; D is unresolved. Germline V gene data show CDR1 as GTSNPN and CDR2 as SVGIG (reference sequence). Trimming pared 1 base from V and 0 bases from J, leaving 6 bases between. The CDR3 spans 14 residues. CDR3 amino acids: CAWSGPSTNEKLFF. The CDR3 DNA is TGTGCCTGGAGTGGTCCCTCAACTAATGAAAAACTGTTTTTT.

The chain has TRBV14 and TRBJ2-2; a weak D match, TRBD1 (5 bases). Germline CDR1 is SGHDN and CDR2 is FVKESK. This CDR3 region has 16 residues. Trimming cost V 4 bases and J 4 bases, with 16 bases left between them. CDR3 in DNA: TGTGCCAGCAGCCCCCGGACATCCTATTCCACCGGGGAGCTGTTTTTT. This codes for CASSPRTSYSTGELFF.

The chain couples TRBV9 to TRBJ2-1; D is perhaps TRBD2 (5 bases). CDR1 is SGDLS, CDR2 YYNGEE, per germline. The CDR3 is 15 residues long. Trimming pared 0 bases from V and 6 bases from J, leaving 13 bases between. The chain's CDR3 is CASSVVGSSFNEQFF. CDR3 coding DNA: TGTGCCAGCAGCGTAGTTGGGTCTAGCTTCAATGAGCAGTTCTTC.

The chain carries TRBV6-5 and TRBJ2-5, with 11 positions matching TRBD2. The J call is doubtful: the DNA matches TRBJ2-7 better. This CDR3 spans 15 amino acids. Germline CDR1 reads MNHEY; CDR2 reads SVGAGI. This CDR3 reads CASSPGLAGIYEQYF. The CDR3 bases are TGTGCCAGCAGTCCCGGACTAGCGGGTATCTACGAGCAGTACTTC.

The CDR3 spells CASSPLTSWGYNEQFF. The CDR3 region has the DNA TGTGCCAGTAGTCCGCTGACTAGCTGGGGATACAATGAGCAGTTCTTC. The chain employs TRBV19 and TRBJ2-1, with TRBD2 identical over 7 bases. This CDR3 contains 16 residues. The V gene end was trimmed by 5 bases and the J gene end by 4 bases; junction bases not matched to a gene: 11. CDR1 and CDR2 (germline): LNHDA, SQIVND (reference sequence).

The chain employs TRBV14 and TRBJ2-3, with 7 positions matching TRBD1. With 1 base clipped from V and 8 bases from J, the junction kept 15 bases outside the gene matches. The CDR3 consists of 17 residues. Germline CDR1 reads SGHDN; CDR2 reads FVKESK. CDR3 loop: CASSQGTGSSRSGTQYF. Written as DNA, the CDR3 is TGTGCCAGCAGCCAAGGGACAGGATCATCCAGGAGCGGTACGCAGTATTTT.